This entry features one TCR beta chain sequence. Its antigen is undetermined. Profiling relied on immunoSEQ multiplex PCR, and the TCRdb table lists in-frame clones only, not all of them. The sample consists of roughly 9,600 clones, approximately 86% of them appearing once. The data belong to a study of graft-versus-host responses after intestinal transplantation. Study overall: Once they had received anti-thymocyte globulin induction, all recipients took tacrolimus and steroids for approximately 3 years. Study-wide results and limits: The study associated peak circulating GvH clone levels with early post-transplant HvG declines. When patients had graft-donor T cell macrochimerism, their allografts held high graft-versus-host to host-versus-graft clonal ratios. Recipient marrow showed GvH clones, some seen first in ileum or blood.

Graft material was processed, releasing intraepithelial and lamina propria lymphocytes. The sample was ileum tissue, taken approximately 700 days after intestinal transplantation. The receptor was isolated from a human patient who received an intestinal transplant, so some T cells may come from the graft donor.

CDR3 region: CASSRTLEAFF. Written as DNA, the CDR3 is TGTGCCAGCAGCAGGACATTAGAAGCTTTCTTT. The chain is built from TRBV7-2 and TRBJ1-1; weak D call: TRBD1 (5 bases). The CDR3 loop spans 11 amino acids. Trimming shortened V by 5 bases and J by 8 bases, and 9 bases separated the two germline ends. Germline CDR1 reads SGHTA; CDR2 reads FQGNSA.